Listed below are T cell receptor beta chains from one sample, sequenced in a study of cytomegalovirus exposure and HLA in healthy donors. TCRdb's table, derived via immunoSEQ multiplex PCR, lists solely in-frame clones and lacks some. In the table there are roughly 170,000 clones, around 80% of which are singletons. Sequences were obtained from PBMCs. The receptors here all came from a woman between 45 and 60 years old in good health and CMV-seropositive. Each CDR3 is given with its conserved first and last residue. The D gene is left open where the match is weak. Expanded clones are given a class, and other clones once, few, many or no size at all.

D gene: NA; clone size: NA; J gene: TRBJ2-2; V gene: TRBV29-1; CDR3 DNA: TGCAGCGTTGAAGTCATCGGGGGTGAGAACACCGGGGAGCTGTTTTTT; CDR3 protein: CSVEVIGGENTGELFF
D gene: TRBD1; clone size: NA; J gene: TRBJ2-1; V gene: TRBV15; CDR3 DNA: TGTGCCACCAGCGGGACAGGGGGTGGGCGTAGGAATGAGCAGTTCTTC; CDR3 protein: CATSGTGGGRRNEQFF
D gene: NA; clone size: once; J gene: TRBJ1-2; V gene: TRBV7-9; CDR3 DNA: TGTGCCAGTCTAACCACCGATGGCTACACCTTC; CDR3 protein: CASLTTDGYTF
D gene: NA; clone size: NA; J gene: TRBJ2-5; V gene: TRBV6-5; CDR3 DNA: TGTGCCAGCAGTTACACGCAGGGGTTCCAAGAGACCCAGTACTTC; CDR3 protein: CASSYTQGFQETQYF
D gene: NA; clone size: NA; J gene: TRBJ1-1; V gene: TRBV4-2; CDR3 DNA: TGTGCCAGCAGCCCCCGGGAGGGGGGCGAGCGCACTGAAGCTTTCTTT; CDR3 protein: CASSPREGGERTEAFF
D gene: TRBD1; clone size: once; J gene: TRBJ2-5; V gene: TRBV6-5; CDR3 DNA: TGTGCCAGCAGGACAGGGGCCGGTAGCAAGACCCAGTACTTC; CDR3 protein: CASRTGAGSKTQYF
D gene: NA; clone size: NA; J gene: TRBJ2-1; V gene: TRBV19; CDR3 DNA: TGTGCCACCAACGGGGGTTACAATGAGCAGTTCTTC; CDR3 protein: CATNGGYNEQFF
D gene: TRBD1; clone size: NA; J gene: TRBJ1-1; V gene: TRBV5-5; CDR3 DNA: TGTGCCAGCAGCCCGGACAGGGACGTTGAAGCTTTCTTT; CDR3 protein: CASSPDRDVEAFF
D gene: NA; clone size: NA; J gene: TRBJ2-1; V gene: TRBV18; CDR3 DNA: TGTGCCAGCTCAGTTCTTTCCTACAATGAGCAGTTCTTC; CDR3 protein: CASSVLSYNEQFF
D gene: NA; clone size: NA; J gene: TRBJ1-5; V gene: TRBV5-8; CDR3 DNA: TGTGCCAGCAGCCGGGAGGACGCTCATCAGCCCCAGCATTTT; CDR3 protein: CASSREDAHQPQHF
D gene: NA; clone size: few; J gene: TRBJ2-3; V gene: TRBV4-2; CDR3 DNA: TGTGCCAGCAGCCAAGTCTCCGGGAACCCAATCACAGATACGCAGTATTTT; CDR3 protein: CASSQVSGNPITDTQYF